This T cell receptor (beta chain) came from a study of T cell responses to AZD1222 COVID-19 vaccine. Study observations and caveats: Mostly white British, mostly female donors; authors suggested clonal diversity may be underestimated. Baseline seropositivity occurred in only 5 or 6 AZD1222 recipients.

This CDR3 spans 12 amino acids. In germline, CDR1 is SEHNR, CDR2 FQNEAQ (reference sequence). V lost 2 bases to trimming and J lost 10 bases, with 11 bases between them. Using immunoSEQ multiplex PCR, the repertoire was profiled, and TCRdb retains in-frame clones only, with some absent. The sample contains over 80,000 clones, roughly nine tenths of which appear only once. Doses given second, at about 4 or about 12 weeks, were pooled. On this clone: As yet, its antigen is unknown.

This clonotype was obtained from an adult who received the AZD1222 COVID-19 vaccine. This specimen consisted of peripheral blood, obtained 28 days after the second AZD1222 dose. The chain is built from TRBV7-9 and TRBJ1-2, with no clear D. This chain's CDR3 is CASSLLSQSYTF. Written as DNA, the CDR3 is TGTGCCAGCAGCTTATTATCCCAGTCCTACACCTTC.